This TCR beta chain was obtained from a study of blood T cells in healthy people across ages. Notes on the study in general: Donor CMV status was unknown, possibly confounding expanded clonotype changes.

This clonotype was observed a few times. The target antigen is unknown. For the second PCR, which ran for about 7 to 11 cycles, a sample-barcoded 5' primer and a J-beta primer mix were used. Each cDNA molecule, via a template-switch adaptor with 12 random nucleotides, was tagged. TCRdb reanalysed the 5' RACE reads using MiXCR and keeps one entry per CDR3 protein. This sample has about 1.5 million distinct CDR3 sequences, with under 55% found just once. V dropped 4 bases and J dropped 0; count of bases not matched to a gene: 4. The germline V gene has CDR1 SGHRS and CDR2 YFSETQ. The CDR3 has 15 residues.

This receptor was obtained from a woman aged 18-29 years in good health. The rearrangement links TRBV5-1 to TRBJ2-1; 7 nucleotides match TRBD1. The material sequenced was blood. As DNA, the CDR3 is TGCGCCAGCAGCACGGACAGGACCTCCTACAATGAGCAGTTCTTC. It codes for CASSTDRTSYNEQFF.